This entry lists 6 T cell receptor beta chains sequenced from one sample in a study of CD8+ T cells in alopecia areata. Following RNA extraction, reverse transcription yielded cDNA that acted as the sequencing template. The table came from immunoSEQ multiplex PCR; TCRdb's copy has only in-frame clones and leaves some out. The sample shows around 150,000 clones, about two thirds of them seen only once. The sequenced material came from CD8+ T cells sorted from blood. The receptors come from a human donor in good health.

The J gene is TRBJ1-1, the V gene TRBV27, with D possibly matching TRBD1 (6 bases). CDR1 and CDR2 (germline): MNHEY, SMNVEV (reference sequence). The CDR3 is made up of 16 amino acids. V was shortened by 6 bases and J by 0 bases, with 17 bases between the two germline ends. The CDR3 spells CASSFTSGAVNTEAFF. The CDR3 DNA sequence: TGTGCCAGCAGCTTTACCTCGGGGGCGGTGAACACTGAAGCTTTCTTT.

CDR3: CATSSGRGETQYF. The CDR3 DNA reads TGTGCCACCAGTAGCGGGAGGGGAGAGACCCAGTACTTC. This sequence joins TRBV15 and TRBJ2-5; 11 nucleotides line up with TRBD2. The CDR3 runs 13 residues. The germline gives CDR1 LNHNV, CDR2 YYDKDF (reference sequence). The J segment lost 4 bases and the V segment lost 6 bases, leaving 1 base of the junction unmatched.

The rearrangement joins TRBV29-1 to TRBJ2-1, with D unresolved. Between the trimmed V and J ends, which lost 4 bases and 0 bases, there was a span of 13 bases. This CDR3 region has 15 residues. Germline V CDR1 and CDR2: SQVTM, ANQGSEA. As DNA, the CDR3 is TGCAGCGTTGGAGGCAGGCCAAGCTCCTACAATGAGCAGTTCTTC. It specifies CSVGGRPSSYNEQFF.

V and J are TRBV7-2 and TRBJ2-7; 7 bases align to TRBD1. V lost 1 base, J lost 4 bases, and 4 bases stayed unmatched. The CDR3 runs to 14 residues. Germline V gene sequence: CDR1 SGHTA, CDR2 FQGNSA. CDR3: CASSLGTGTYEQYF. The CDR3 DNA reads TGTGCCAGCAGCTTAGGGACAGGCACATACGAGCAGTACTTC.

The chain recombines TRBV6-5 with TRBJ2-3; TRBD2 matches at 11 bases. Germline assignment: CDR1 MNHEY and CDR2 SVGAGI. J was trimmed by 4 bases and V by 2 bases; bases with no gene match: 5. The CDR3 contains 16 residues. This chain's CDR3 is CASSYAGTSGADTQYF. The CDR3 nucleotides read TGTGCCAGCAGTTACGCCGGGACTAGCGGTGCAGATACGCAGTATTTT.

V gene TRBV14 combines with J gene TRBJ2-5, with TRBD2 as a possible D gene (6 bases). V was trimmed by 4 bases and J by 12 bases, leaving 15 bases between them. CDR1 is SGHDN and CDR2 is FVKESK in the germline V gene. This CDR3 contains 12 residues. The CDR3 nucleotides read TGTGCCAGCAGCCGAGGAGGGGTTCAGAAGTACTTC. Protein: CASSRGGVQKYF.